The 16 T cell receptor beta chains below come from one sample, sequenced in a study of early T cells in non-severe SARS-CoV-2 infection. TCRdb called the 5' RACE reads again in MiXCR, with one record for every CDR3 protein. The sample shows fewer than 85,000 distinct CDR3 sequences, about 14% of them seen only once. Here the sequenced sample was whole blood, taken at baseline. Receptors were obtained from an adult who was a healthcare worker with PCR-confirmed SARS-CoV-2 infection or an uninfected control (not recorded which).

The chain carries TRBV7-2 and TRBJ1-3; D remains unclear. Germline V gene data show CDR1 as SGHTA and CDR2 as FQGNSA. This CDR3 spans 15 amino acids. Trimming stripped 5 bases from V and 0 bases from J, with 11 bases between. The chain's CDR3 is CASSLDKSSGNTIYF. CDR3 DNA: TGTGCCAGCAGCCTCGACAAGAGCTCTGGAAACACCATATATTTT.

This clonotype came up a few times. The chain has TRBV2 and TRBJ2-1, with 10 bases aligning to TRBD2. Per the germline V gene, CDR1 is SNHLY and CDR2 is FYNNEI. The CDR3 sequence is 13 residues long. Trimming took 7 bases from V and 8 from J; bases not matched to a gene: 5. CDR3 sequence reads: CASNKREGYEQFF. The CDR3, as DNA: TGTGCCAGCAATAAGCGGGAGGGGTATGAGCAGTTCTTC.

The CDR3 nucleotides are TGTGCCAGCAGTCCCGGGACGCTCTACACCTTC. It codes for CASSPGTLYTF. This chain uses TRBV7-9 with TRBJ1-2; D is perhaps TRBD1 (5 bases). Trimming cost V 6 bases and J 10 bases, with 12 bases left between them. CDR3 length equals 11 residues. The germline gives CDR1 SEHNR, CDR2 FQNEAQ (reference sequence). The complete variable domain, with remaining parts taken from reference TRBV7-9 and TRBJ1-2, reads DTGVSQNPRHKITKRGQNVTFRCDPISEHNRLYWYRQTLGQGPEFLTYFQNEAQLEKSRLLSDRFSAERPKGSFSTLEIQRTEQGDSAMYLCASSPGTLYTFGSGTRLTVV.

This clonotype was counted only a few times. V usage is TRBV10-3 and J usage is TRBJ2-7; 8 bases map to TRBD2. There are 16 residues in the CDR3. V lost 0 bases to trimming and J lost 3 bases; unmatched junction nucleotides: 7. Germline V gives CDR1 ENHRY, CDR2 SYGVKD. The DNA for the CDR3 is TGTGCCATCAGTGAGTCCGGGGGGGCGTCTAACTACGAGCAGTACTTC. Its translation is CAISESGGASNYEQYF.

This clonotype was counted between two and nine times. The rearrangement joins TRBV14 to TRBJ2-5; a weak D match, TRBD2 (6 bases). The CDR3 is 16 residues long. CDR1 is SGHDN, CDR2 FVKESK, per germline. V was clipped by 1 base and J by 5 bases, with 17 bases between them. The CDR3 bases are TGTGCCAGCAGCCAAGTCCAGGGCCCAGGAGGGGAGACCCAGTACTTC. Its translation: CASSQVQGPGGETQYF.

The rearrangement uses TRBV9 and TRBJ2-2; perhaps TRBD2 as D (5 bases). The V end was cut by 2 bases, the J end by 2 bases, with 13 bases between. This CDR3 comprises 16 residues. Germline loops: CDR1 SGDLS, CDR2 YYNGEE. The CDR3 here is CASSVRSSGNTGELFF. DNA of the CDR3: TGTGCCAGCAGCGTGAGATCCAGCGGTAACACCGGGGAGCTGTTTTTT.

This clonotype has at least ten counts. The chain has TRBV5-4 and TRBJ2-1; 9 positions agree with TRBD2. Unmatched junction bases numbered 10, after V lost 4 bases and J lost 5 bases. CDR1 SGHNT and CDR2 YYREEE come from the germline V gene (reference sequence). The CDR3 is made up of 16 amino acids. The CDR3 loop reads CASSPIAGAGHNEQFF. In nucleotides, the CDR3 is TGTGCCAGCAGCCCGATAGCGGGAGCCGGACACAATGAGCAGTTCTTC.

This clonotype was found a few times. The chain joins TRBV24-1 to TRBJ2-3, with TRBD2 identical over 7 bases. V dropped 2 bases and J dropped 4; count of bases not matched to a gene: 11. Germline V lookup: CDR1 KGHDR, CDR2 SFDVKD. CDR3 length equals 17 residues. DNA for the CDR3: TGTGCCACCAGTGATTCCAGCTGGGCGGGAGTATCAGATACGCAGTATTTT. It is translated as CATSDSSWAGVSDTQYF.

The chain links TRBV28 to TRBJ1-1; TRBD1 matches 8 bases. The V gene's germline CDR1 is MDHEN and CDR2 SYDVKM. The J segment lost 1 base and the V segment lost 8 bases, leaving 9 bases of the junction unmatched. CDR3 length equals 15 residues. The CDR3 sequence: CASVQGARGNTEAFF. DNA of the CDR3: TGTGCCAGCGTCCAGGGGGCGCGTGGGAACACTGAAGCTTTCTTT. Drawing the rest from reference TRBV28 and TRBJ1-1, the complete variable domain is DVKVTQSSRYLVKRTGEKVFLECVQDMDHENMFWYRQDPGLGLRLIYFSYDVKMKEKGDIPEGYSVSREKKERFSLILESASTNQTSMYLCASVQGARGNTEAFFGQGTRLTVV.

This clonotype occurred a few times. The genes are TRBV7-9 and TRBJ1-1, with D unclear. Trimming removed 1 base from V and 6 bases from J, with 12 bases in between. There are 14 residues in the CDR3. Germline V CDR1 and CDR2: SEHNR, FQNEAQ (reference sequence). DNA for the CDR3: TGTGCCAGCAGCTTAGATTCGGGCCTCGCTGAAGCTTTCTTT. Its protein is CASSLDSGLAEAFF.

V usage is TRBV5-6 and J usage is TRBJ2-3; D perhaps matches TRBD1 (6 bases). The ends were cut back, 2 bases at V and 4 bases at J, with 11 bases in the middle. This CDR3 contains 14 residues. Germline CDR1 SGHDT, CDR2 YYEEEE. The chain's CDR3 is CASSFQGHADTQYF. The CDR3 nucleotides read TGTGCCAGCAGCTTTCAGGGGCATGCAGATACGCAGTATTTT.

V usage is TRBV28 and J usage is TRBJ1-1; TRBD1 is a possible D gene (6 bases). Trimming cost V 3 bases and J 4 bases, with 12 bases left between them. In germline, CDR1 is MDHEN, CDR2 SYDVKM. The CDR3 consists of 14 residues. The CDR3 loop is CASSLFGGRTEAFF. CDR3 sequence (DNA): TGTGCCAGCAGTTTGTTTGGGGGGCGCACTGAAGCTTTCTTT.

This clonotype was seen a handful of times. The V and J genes are TRBV7-2 and TRBJ1-2; TRBD1 matches at 10 bases. The V gene's germline CDR1 is SGHTA and CDR2 FQGNSA. V was clipped by 5 bases and J by 7 bases; unmatched bases: 10. CDR3 length equals 15 residues. As DNA, the CDR3 is TGTGCCAGCAGCGTCATCCGACAGGGGGCTTTTGGCTACACCTTC. The encoded protein is CASSVIRQGAFGYTF.

This clonotype has a count of ten or more. The V call is TRBV6-2 or TRBV6-3, the J call TRBJ2-5; the match to TRBD2 covers 8 bases. Germline CDR1 and CDR2: MNHEY and SVGEGT. J lost 4 bases, V lost 2 bases, and 3 bases had no gene match. The CDR3 runs to 14 residues. CDR3 in amino acids: CASSYEAGVETQYF. CDR3 nucleotides: TGTGCCAGCAGTTACGAAGCGGGAGTAGAGACCCAGTACTTC.

This clonotype was picked up many times. V and J are TRBV20-1 and TRBJ2-2; TRBD1 or TRBD2 may be the D gene (5 bases each). This CDR3 is 13 amino acids long. V gave up 7 bases and J gave up 3 bases, with 12 bases separating them. Looked up from germline, CDR1 is DFQATT and CDR2 is SNEGSKA (reference sequence). The CDR3 here is CSVSRDHTGELFF. The CDR3 DNA is TGCAGTGTCTCCAGGGACCACACCGGGGAGCTGTTTTTT.

This clonotype was seen a handful of times. This chain uses TRBV5-8 with TRBJ2-2; D gene unclear. V lost 4 bases to trimming and J lost 6 bases, with 19 bases between them. The CDR3 is made up of 16 amino acids. The germline gives CDR1 SGHTS, CDR2 YDEGEE. CDR3 protein: CASSSARIDKSGELFF. CDR3 nucleotide sequence: TGTGCCAGCAGCAGTGCCCGGATCGACAAATCCGGGGAGCTGTTTTTT.